The 15 T cell receptor beta chains listed next were all sequenced from one sample in a study of control samples from healthy donors and cancer patients. Data came from immunoSEQ multiplex PCR; TCRdb stores just in-frame clones and leaves some out. The sample has approximately 160,000 clones, under 95% seen once; the top ten hold about 1.5%. The material sequenced was blood. These receptor sequences come from a woman aged 18-29 years in good health.

The chain employs TRBV2 and TRBJ1-2, with a possible D match to TRBD1 (6 bases). Germline V gene lookup returns CDR1 SNHLY and CDR2 FYNNEI. The germline V and J ends were trimmed by 7 bases and 7 bases, with 13 bases remaining between them. The CDR3 loop spans 12 amino acids. The CDR3 coding sequence is TGTGCCAGCAACAGGGTTCCCGCTGGCTACACCTTC. It yields the protein CASNRVPAGYTF.

The chain couples TRBV5-1 to TRBJ1-2; D unresolved. The CDR3 spans 14 residues. Between the trimmed V and J ends, which lost 0 bases and 6 bases, there was a span of 12 bases. Looked up from germline, CDR1 is SGHRS and CDR2 is YFSETQ. The CDR3 region is CASSLDTAGDGYTF. As DNA, the CDR3 is TGCGCCAGCAGCTTGGACACCGCTGGAGATGGCTACACCTTC.

V gene TRBV11-2 combines with J gene TRBJ1-2; 9 positions agree with TRBD1. Germline V gives CDR1 SGHAT, CDR2 FQNNGV. The CDR3 is made up of 13 amino acids. The V gene end was trimmed by 1 base and the J gene end by 6 bases; junction bases not matched to a gene: 0. The CDR3 reads CASSLGTGDGYTF. For the CDR3, the DNA is TGTGCCAGCAGCTTAGGGACAGGGGATGGCTACACCTTC.

The genes are TRBV11-2 and TRBJ1-1; D ambiguous. The V end lost 2 bases, the J end lost 1 base, and 8 bases lay between the germline ends. The CDR3 spans 14 residues. Germline CDR1 is SGHAT and CDR2 is FQNNGV. The CDR3 nucleotides are TGTGCCAGCAGCTTACTTGAGGGGAACACTGAAGCTTTCTTT. It yields the protein CASSLLEGNTEAFF.

This chain uses TRBV18 with TRBJ1-5; D gene unclear. Trimming took off 2 bases at V and 3 bases at J, with 11 bases between the two ends. The CDR3 is 15 amino acids. Per germline, CDR1 KGHSH and CDR2 LQKENI. The CDR3: CASSPARLNNQPQHF. The DNA for the CDR3 is TGTGCCAGCTCACCAGCCAGGCTCAACAATCAGCCCCAGCATTTT.

CDR3 sequence (DNA): TGCGCCAGCAGCCCAGAACTAGCGGGGGGTTACAATGAGCAGTTCTTC. Encoded protein: CASSPELAGGYNEQFF. The V gene is TRBV5-1, the J gene TRBJ2-1; 12 bases are shared with TRBD2. This CDR3 has 16 residues. Germline V CDR1 and CDR2: SGHRS, YFSETQ. Trimming took 4 bases from V and 4 from J; bases not matched to a gene: 6. Filled out from reference TRBV5-1 and TRBJ2-1, the complete variable domain reads KAGVTQTPRYLIKTRGQQVTLSCSPISGHRSVSWYQQTPGQGLQFLFEYFSETQRNKGNFPGRFSGRQFSNSRSEMNVSTLELGDSALYLCASSPELAGGYNEQFFGPGTRLTVL.

The chain is built from TRBV3-1 (or the pseudogene TRBV3-2) and TRBJ2-5; the D is unclear. CDR3 size: 12 residues. Germline CDR1 and CDR2: LGHDT and YNNKEL (reference sequence). V was trimmed by 2 bases and J by 5 bases, leaving 6 bases between them. The CDR3 region has the DNA TGTGCCAGCAGCCAACTTGCTGAGACCCAGTACTTC. This sequence encodes CASSQLAETQYF.

The chain has TRBV7-2 and TRBJ1-3; D is ambiguous. Germline CDR1 SGHTA, CDR2 FQGNSA. The CDR3 consists of 13 residues. V was clipped by 4 bases and J by 2 bases, with 6 bases between them. The CDR3: CASSSEAGNTIYF. DNA for the CDR3: TGTGCCAGCAGCTCTGAGGCTGGAAACACCATATATTTT.

The V gene is TRBV3-1 (or the pseudogene TRBV3-2), the J gene TRBJ2-1; D is undetermined. Trimming stripped 1 base from V and 3 bases from J, with 19 bases between. Germline V gene lookup returns CDR1 LGHDT and CDR2 YNNKEL (reference sequence). The CDR3 runs to 18 residues. The CDR3 sequence is CASSQAAVGSLIYNEQFF. The CDR3 coding sequence is TGTGCCAGCAGCCAAGCTGCAGTGGGCAGCCTGATCTACAATGAGCAGTTCTTC.

This chain links TRBV6-2 or TRBV6-3 with TRBJ1-1; 10 bases match TRBD1. The CDR3 extends over 15 amino acids. The J segment lost 6 bases and the V segment lost 5 bases, leaving 9 bases of the junction unmatched. Germline assignment: CDR1 MNHEY and CDR2 SVGEGT. As DNA, the CDR3 is TGTGCCAGCAGTCTCTCCGGGACAGGGGTAGCTGAAGCTTTCTTT. It translates to CASSLSGTGVAEAFF.

This clone was picked up one time. The CDR3 region has the DNA TGCGCCAGCAGCTTGGAGGGGTACGATGGCAATCAGCCCCAGCATTTT. This codes for CASSLEGYDGNQPQHF. This chain uses TRBV5-1 with TRBJ1-5; TRBD1 might be the D (5 bases). The V gene lost 0 bases and the J gene lost 2 bases, with 12 bases spanning the gap. Germline lookup yields CDR1 SGHRS and CDR2 YFSETQ. There are 16 residues in the CDR3. Complete variable domain (other parts from reference TRBV5-1 and TRBJ1-5): KAGVTQTPRYLIKTRGQQVTLSCSPISGHRSVSWYQQTPGQGLQFLFEYFSETQRNKGNFPGRFSGRQFSNSRSEMNVSTLELGDSALYLCASSLEGYDGNQPQHFGDGTRLSIL.

This chain joins TRBV4-1 and TRBJ2-2, with D perhaps matching TRBD1 (6 bases). V lost 3 bases to trimming and J lost 8 bases, with 10 bases between them. The CDR3 covers 13 residues. Germline CDR1 reads MGHRA; CDR2 reads YSYEKL. This CDR3 is CASSQGASGELFF. CDR3 nucleotides: TGCGCCAGCAGCCAGGGGGCTTCGGGGGAGCTGTTTTTT.

The chain couples TRBV18 to TRBJ1-2; D gene ambiguous. With 2 bases removed from V and 4 bases from J, the gap between germline ends came to 14 bases. This CDR3 is 15 amino acids long. Germline loops: CDR1 KGHSH, CDR2 LQKENI. CDR3 DNA sequence: TGTGCCAGCTCACCAACAACCCCGGGAAGCTATGGCTACACCTTC. As protein: CASSPTTPGSYGYTF.

V and J are TRBV28 and TRBJ2-1; either TRBD1 or TRBD2 may supply D (6 bases each). V lost 6 bases and J 3 bases, leaving 15 bases between the germline ends. CDR1 MDHEN and CDR2 SYDVKM come from the germline V gene. This CDR3 has 15 residues. CDR3 DNA sequence: TGTGCCAGCAGCGGGGGCAGGGGCTACTACAATGAGCAGTTCTTC. Translating it yields CASSGGRGYYNEQFF.

This clone came up a few times. The chain has TRBV5-1 and TRBJ2-5; TRBD2 aligns across 12 bases. Germline trimming cut 4 bases from V and 7 bases from J; bases unmatched to any gene: 8. This CDR3 spans 15 amino acids. Germline V gives CDR1 SGHRS, CDR2 YFSETQ. As DNA, the CDR3 is TGCGCCAGCAGCCAAAGGACTAGCGGGGAGGGGACCCAGTACTTC. Protein product: CASSQRTSGEGTQYF.